This T cell receptor (beta chain) was recovered during a study of blood T cell repertoires in COVID-19. Whole-study context: COVID-19 samples from acute and convalescent phases originated in the United States, Italy and Spain. From T cells, B-cell-depleted T cells, or PBMCs came the material, which was cDNA or gDNA.

From germline, CDR1 is KGHSH and CDR2 LQKENI. This CDR3 is 15 amino acids long. V was cut by 5 bases and J by 5 bases, with 19 bases left in between. Per the authors' pipeline: Reference gene primer amplification yielded estimated nucleated cell counts. Using immunoSEQ multiplex PCR, the repertoire was profiled, and TCRdb retains in-frame clones only, with some absent. The V and J calls and clone size are taken from that table; D and trimming were inferred from the DNA. Among approximately 50,000 clones, around 90% were seen once, and the ten largest hold about 27%. The sequenced sample consisted of peripheral blood. The rearrangement links TRBV18 to TRBJ2-7; D perhaps matches TRBD1 (7 bases). This clonotype originated in a woman of 80 years or more with acute or convalescent COVID-19. This CDR3 reads CASSSGQGGLDEQYF. CDR3 in DNA: TGTGCCAGCTCATCAGGGCAGGGGGGACTCGACGAGCAGTACTTC.